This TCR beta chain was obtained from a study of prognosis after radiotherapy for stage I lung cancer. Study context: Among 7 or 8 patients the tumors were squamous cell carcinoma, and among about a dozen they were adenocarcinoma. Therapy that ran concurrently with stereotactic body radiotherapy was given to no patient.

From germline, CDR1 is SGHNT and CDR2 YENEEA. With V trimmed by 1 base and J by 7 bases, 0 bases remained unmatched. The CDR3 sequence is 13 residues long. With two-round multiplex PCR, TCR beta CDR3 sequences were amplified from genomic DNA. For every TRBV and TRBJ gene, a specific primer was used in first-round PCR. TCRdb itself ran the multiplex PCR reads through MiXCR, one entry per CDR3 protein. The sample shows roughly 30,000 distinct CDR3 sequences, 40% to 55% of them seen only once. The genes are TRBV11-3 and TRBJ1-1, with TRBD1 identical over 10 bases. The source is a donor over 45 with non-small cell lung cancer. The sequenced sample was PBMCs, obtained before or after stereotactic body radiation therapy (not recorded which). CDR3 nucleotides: TGTGCCAGCAGCTTAGGGGACAGGGGTGAAGCTTTCTTT. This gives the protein CASSLGDRGEAFF.